This T cell receptor (beta chain) came from a study of read filtering for tumor transcriptome and immune sequencing. Molecular barcoded adaptors covering alpha/delta and beta/gamma chains were used on approximately 400 ng RNA. Each CDR3 protein gets one entry after TCRdb re-called the reads with MiXCR. The table lists about 58,000 distinct CDR3 sequences, roughly an eighth of them singletons, with 16% in the top ten. The V end was cut by 7 bases, the J end by 6 bases, with 21 bases between. The CDR3 length is 16 residues. Germline V gene data show CDR1 as LNHDA and CDR2 as SQIVND (reference sequence).

The sample was a population of CD138-negative cells sorted from bone marrow. The sequence was obtained from a donor aged 40 or older with multiple myeloma. V and J are TRBV19 and TRBJ2-2; either TRBD1 or TRBD2 may supply D (5 bases each). DNA for the CDR3: TGTGCCAGTACCCCCCTGGGGACCCGCCAATCCGGGGAGCTGTTTTTT. It translates to CASTPLGTRQSGELFF.